The rows below give T cell receptor beta chains drawn from one sample of a study of blood T cell repertoires in COVID-19. Generated by immunoSEQ multiplex PCR, the TCRdb table keeps only in-frame clones and is missing some. The data show about 190,000 clones, around 80% seen once. Sequencing was performed on peripheral blood. The receptors come from a woman of 80 years or more with active or convalescent COVID-19. Each CDR3 is given with its conserved first and last residue. Each record gives: clone size, V gene, D gene, J gene, CDR3 protein, CDR3 DNA. A D gene is named only where the DNA matches it firmly. Clone size appears in some rows only: once, few, many, or a class for an expanded clone.

clone_size: .
v_call: TRBV20-1
d_call: .
j_call: TRBJ2-1
cdr3_aa: CSARDNYEQFF
cdr3_nt: TGCAGTGCTAGAGACAACTATGAGCAGTTCTTC

clone_size: .
v_call: TRBV4-1
d_call: .
j_call: TRBJ2-7
cdr3_aa: CASSHLGVAEPYEQYF
cdr3_nt: TGCGCCAGCAGCCACCTTGGGGTAGCGGAACCCTACGAGCAGTACTTC

clone_size: few
v_call: TRBV10-2
d_call: .
j_call: TRBJ1-1
cdr3_aa: CASSFGENTEAFF
cdr3_nt: TGCGCCAGCAGCTTCGGGGAGAACACTGAAGCTTTCTTT

clone_size: .
v_call: TRBV6-1
d_call: .
j_call: TRBJ2-6
cdr3_aa: CASSEASVSGANVLTF
cdr3_nt: TGTGCCAGCAGTGAAGCGTCGGTCTCTGGGGCCAACGTCCTGACTTTC

clone_size: .
v_call: TRBV18
d_call: TRBD1
j_call: TRBJ1-4
cdr3_aa: CASSPRDSSTNEKLFF
cdr3_nt: TGTGCCAGCTCACCACGGGACAGCTCGACTAATGAAAAACTGTTTTTT

clone_size: .
v_call: TRBV4-2
d_call: .
j_call: TRBJ1-4
cdr3_aa: CASSPRAGREKLFF
cdr3_nt: TGTGCCAGCAGCCCCCGGGCAGGGCGCGAAAAACTGTTTTTT

clone_size: .
v_call: TRBV6-1
d_call: TRBD1
j_call: TRBJ2-2
cdr3_aa: CASSEFLVTGVGNTGELFF
cdr3_nt: TGTGCCAGCAGTGAGTTCTTAGTGACAGGGGTCGGGAACACCGGGGAGCTGTTTTTT

clone_size: .
v_call: TRBV6-6
d_call: TRBD1
j_call: TRBJ1-1
cdr3_aa: CASNDPGQVNTEAFF
cdr3_nt: TGTGCCAGCAACGACCCTGGACAGGTGAACACTGAAGCTTTCTTT

clone_size: .
v_call: TRBV5-4
d_call: TRBD1
j_call: TRBJ1-6
cdr3_aa: CASSPKGQGSNSPLHF
cdr3_nt: TGTGCCAGCAGCCCGAAAGGACAGGGTTCTAATTCACCCCTCCACTTT

clone_size: .
v_call: TRBV11-3
d_call: TRBD2
j_call: TRBJ2-2
cdr3_aa: CASSERGGTGELFF
cdr3_nt: TGTGCCAGCTCCGAACGGGGGGGCACCGGGGAGCTGTTTTTT

clone_size: .
v_call: TRBV28
d_call: TRBD1
j_call: TRBJ1-3
cdr3_aa: CASRQGSSGNTIYF
cdr3_nt: TGTGCCAGTCGACAGGGGAGCTCTGGAAACACCATATATTTT

clone_size: .
v_call: TRBV18
d_call: TRBD1
j_call: TRBJ2-1
cdr3_aa: CASSPGTGSYNEQFF
cdr3_nt: TGTGCCAGCTCGCCCGGGACAGGGTCCTACAATGAGCAGTTCTTC

clone_size: .
v_call: TRBV27
d_call: .
j_call: TRBJ2-5
cdr3_aa: CASSFNTGETQYF
cdr3_nt: TGTGCCAGCAGTTTCAATACGGGGGAGACCCAGTACTTC

clone_size: once
v_call: TRBV2
d_call: TRBD1
j_call: TRBJ1-2
cdr3_aa: CASSRNPGQGEGYTF
cdr3_nt: TGTGCCAGCAGTCGAAATCCGGGACAGGGGGAGGGCTACACCTTC

clone_size: .
v_call: TRBV10-3
d_call: .
j_call: TRBJ2-5
cdr3_aa: CAISESRSGPEGTQYF
cdr3_nt: TGTGCCATCAGTGAGTCAAGGTCAGGTCCAGAGGGGACCCAGTACTTC

clone_size: .
v_call: TRBV5-1
d_call: .
j_call: TRBJ1-1
cdr3_aa: CASSLQGTSDTEAFF
cdr3_nt: TGCGCCAGCAGCTTGCAGGGAACGAGCGACACTGAAGCTTTCTTT

clone_size: .
v_call: TRBV5-6
d_call: .
j_call: TRBJ2-3
cdr3_aa: CASSLAPSGTDTQYF
cdr3_nt: TGTGCCAGCAGCTTGGCTCCTAGCGGCACAGATACGCAGTATTTT

clone_size: .
v_call: TRBV5-8
d_call: .
j_call: TRBJ1-3
cdr3_aa: CASSSKGGAGNTIYF
cdr3_nt: TGTGCCAGCAGCTCGAAGGGCGGGGCTGGAAACACCATATATTTT

clone_size: .
v_call: TRBV7-2
d_call: TRBD2
j_call: TRBJ2-7
cdr3_aa: CASSPFSGGEYEQYF
cdr3_nt: TGTGCCAGCAGCCCCTTTAGCGGGGGGGAGTACGAGCAGTACTTC

clone_size: .
v_call: TRBV10-3
d_call: .
j_call: TRBJ1-1
cdr3_aa: CAISDGRGLGTEAFF
cdr3_nt: TGTGCCATCAGTGATGGGAGGGGACTCGGCACTGAAGCTTTCTTT

clone_size: .
v_call: TRBV4-3
d_call: .
j_call: TRBJ1-2
cdr3_aa: CASSPTAGRGYTF
cdr3_nt: TGCGCCAGCAGCCCGACTGCAGGGAGGGGCTACACCTTC

clone_size: .
v_call: TRBV2
d_call: .
j_call: TRBJ1-2
cdr3_aa: CASSEALRGMGSYTF
cdr3_nt: TGTGCCAGCAGTGAAGCGCTTCGAGGGATGGGGAGCTACACCTTC

clone_size: .
v_call: TRBV6-4
d_call: TRBD1
j_call: TRBJ1-6
cdr3_aa: CASRPRRTGGNSPLHF
cdr3_nt: TGTGCCAGCAGACCTAGGCGGACAGGGGGTAATTCACCCCTCCACTTT

clone_size: .
v_call: TRBV28
d_call: .
j_call: TRBJ1-5
cdr3_aa: CASSPGGRDSNQPQHF
cdr3_nt: TGTGCCAGCAGCCCCGGGGGAAGAGATAGCAATCAGCCCCAGCATTTT

clone_size: once
v_call: TRBV2
d_call: .
j_call: TRBJ1-6
cdr3_aa: CASSGLQFNSPLHF
cdr3_nt: TGTGCCAGCAGTGGTTTGCAGTTCAATTCACCCCTCCACTTT

clone_size: .
v_call: TRBV3-1/TRBV3-2
d_call: TRBD1
j_call: TRBJ2-5
cdr3_aa: CASSQDLGRGLKETQYF
cdr3_nt: TGTGCCAGCAGCCAAGATCTGGGCAGGGGGTTGAAGGAGACCCAGTACTTC

clone_size: .
v_call: TRBV6-5
d_call: .
j_call: TRBJ1-5
cdr3_aa: CASSYPTSVQPQHF
cdr3_nt: TGTGCCAGCAGTTACCCCACCAGCGTTCAGCCCCAGCATTTT

clone_size: .
v_call: TRBV5-6
d_call: .
j_call: TRBJ2-1
cdr3_aa: CASSTPLSSYNEQFF
cdr3_nt: TGTGCCAGCAGCACCCCCCTGAGCTCCTACAATGAGCAGTTCTTC

clone_size: .
v_call: TRBV10-3
d_call: TRBD1
j_call: TRBJ2-2
cdr3_aa: CAISEGQGANGELFF
cdr3_nt: TGTGCCATCAGTGAGGGACAGGGGGCTAACGGGGAGCTGTTTTTT

clone_size: .
v_call: TRBV6-5
d_call: .
j_call: TRBJ1-5
cdr3_aa: CASSNQGNQPQHF
cdr3_nt: TGTGCCAGCAGCAATCAGGGCAATCAGCCCCAGCATTTT

clone_size: .
v_call: TRBV2
d_call: .
j_call: TRBJ1-4
cdr3_aa: CASSFSLGGIEKLFF
cdr3_nt: TGTGCCAGCAGTTTCTCTTTGGGGGGTATTGAAAAACTGTTTTTT

clone_size: .
v_call: TRBV4-2
d_call: TRBD2
j_call: TRBJ2-3
cdr3_aa: CASSQESTGGTTDTQYF
cdr3_nt: TGTGCCAGCAGCCAAGAATCGACGGGGGGGACGACAGATACGCAGTATTTT

clone_size: .
v_call: TRBV5-1
d_call: .
j_call: TRBJ1-1
cdr3_aa: CASSSGSGTEAFF
cdr3_nt: TGCGCCAGCAGCTCGGGGAGTGGCACTGAAGCTTTCTTT

clone_size: .
v_call: TRBV9
d_call: TRBD1
j_call: TRBJ1-6
cdr3_aa: CASSPGSGTDFSPLHF
cdr3_nt: TGTGCCAGCAGCCCAGGTTCCGGGACAGATTTTTCACCCCTCCACTTT

clone_size: .
v_call: TRBV19
d_call: .
j_call: TRBJ1-5
cdr3_aa: CASSIEALNQPQHF
cdr3_nt: TGTGCCAGTAGTATTGAGGCGCTCAATCAGCCCCAGCATTTT

clone_size: .
v_call: TRBV5-1
d_call: TRBD2
j_call: TRBJ2-3
cdr3_aa: CASILAGFLPNTQYF
cdr3_nt: TGCGCCAGCATACTAGCGGGATTTCTACCGAATACGCAGTATTTT

clone_size: .
v_call: TRBV5-1
d_call: .
j_call: TRBJ2-7
cdr3_aa: CASSLGSGSRTYEQYF
cdr3_nt: TGCGCCAGCAGCTTGGGTTCCGGGTCCAGAACCTACGAGCAGTACTTC

clone_size: .
v_call: TRBV4-1
d_call: TRBD1
j_call: TRBJ1-4
cdr3_aa: CASSPRTGDNEKLFF
cdr3_nt: TGCGCCAGCAGCCCGAGGACAGGGGATAATGAAAAACTGTTTTTT

clone_size: many
v_call: TRBV27
d_call: .
j_call: TRBJ2-1
cdr3_aa: CASSLIGGAVVEQFF
cdr3_nt: TGTGCCAGCAGTTTAATTGGGGGGGCCGTCGTTGAGCAGTTCTTC

clone_size: .
v_call: TRBV2
d_call: TRBD2
j_call: TRBJ2-5
cdr3_aa: CASQYGLAGDKETQYF
cdr3_nt: TGTGCCAGCCAATACGGACTAGCGGGTGACAAAGAGACCCAGTACTTC

clone_size: .
v_call: TRBV2
d_call: .
j_call: TRBJ2-5
cdr3_aa: CASSGQTHHQETQYF
cdr3_nt: TGTGCCAGCAGTGGACAGACCCATCACCAAGAGACCCAGTACTTC

clone_size: .
v_call: TRBV4-1
d_call: TRBD1
j_call: TRBJ1-4
cdr3_aa: CASSQAHSGQLATNEKLFF
cdr3_nt: TGCGCCAGCAGCCAGGCACACTCGGGACAGCTCGCAACTAATGAAAAACTGTTTTTT

clone_size: .
v_call: TRBV4-1
d_call: .
j_call: TRBJ2-2
cdr3_aa: CASSQVGAGVTGELFF
cdr3_nt: TGCGCCAGCAGCCAAGTGGGGGCAGGGGTCACCGGGGAGCTGTTTTTT

clone_size: .
v_call: TRBV2
d_call: TRBD1
j_call: TRBJ1-2
cdr3_aa: CASSEGSDRGYGYTF
cdr3_nt: TGTGCCAGCAGTGAGGGATCCGACAGGGGTTATGGCTACACCTTC

clone_size: .
v_call: TRBV7-9
d_call: TRBD2
j_call: TRBJ2-3
cdr3_aa: CASSHGTSGGGTDTQYF
cdr3_nt: TGTGCCAGCAGCCACGGGACTAGCGGGGGGGGCACAGATACGCAGTATTTT

clone_size: few
v_call: TRBV9
d_call: TRBD2
j_call: TRBJ2-5
cdr3_aa: CASSSQAGGQETQYF
cdr3_nt: TGTGCCAGCAGCTCCCAAGCGGGAGGCCAAGAGACCCAGTACTTC

clone_size: .
v_call: TRBV7-8
d_call: TRBD1
j_call: TRBJ2-7
cdr3_aa: CASSLVGTAVYEQYF
cdr3_nt: TGTGCCAGCAGCTTAGTCGGGACAGCGGTATACGAGCAGTACTTC

clone_size: .
v_call: TRBV24-1
d_call: TRBD1
j_call: TRBJ2-3
cdr3_aa: CATSDSSPGTGWTDTQYF
cdr3_nt: TGTGCCACCAGTGATTCATCTCCGGGGACAGGGTGGACAGATACGCAGTATTTT

clone_size: .
v_call: TRBV30
d_call: TRBD1
j_call: TRBJ1-3
cdr3_aa: CAWSVQGGRGFSGNTIYF
cdr3_nt: TGTGCCTGGAGTGTACAGGGGGGGCGGGGATTCTCTGGAAACACCATATATTTT

clone_size: once
v_call: TRBV2
d_call: .
j_call: TRBJ1-2
cdr3_aa: CASTVEGGEVGYTF
cdr3_nt: TGTGCCAGCACTGTGGAAGGGGGGGAGGTTGGCTACACCTTC

clone_size: .
v_call: TRBV5-1
d_call: TRBD1
j_call: TRBJ1-3
cdr3_aa: CASSSRDRSDTIYF
cdr3_nt: TGCGCCAGCAGCAGCCGGGACAGGTCGGACACCATATATTTT

clone_size: once
v_call: TRBV6-2/TRBV6-3
d_call: .
j_call: TRBJ1-2
cdr3_aa: CASSQYTRGTYGYTF
cdr3_nt: TGTGCCAGCAGTCAGTACACACGGGGGACCTATGGCTACACCTTC

clone_size: .
v_call: TRBV5-5
d_call: .
j_call: TRBJ2-3
cdr3_aa: CASSSSRVRSTDTQYF
cdr3_nt: TGTGCCAGCAGCTCGTCCAGGGTTAGGAGCACAGATACGCAGTATTTT

clone_size: .
v_call: TRBV15
d_call: .
j_call: TRBJ1-1
cdr3_aa: CATSGMIGQPNTEAFF
cdr3_nt: TGTGCCACCAGCGGTATGATCGGACAGCCGAACACTGAAGCTTTCTTT

clone_size: .
v_call: TRBV5-6
d_call: .
j_call: TRBJ2-1
cdr3_aa: CASSVWGTEQFF
cdr3_nt: TGTGCCAGCAGCGTTTGGGGCACTGAGCAGTTCTTC

clone_size: few
v_call: TRBV5-4
d_call: TRBD1
j_call: TRBJ1-1
cdr3_aa: CASSMTGTNTEAFF
cdr3_nt: TGTGCCAGCAGCATGACAGGGACAAACACTGAAGCTTTCTTT

clone_size: .
v_call: TRBV5-1
d_call: TRBD2
j_call: TRBJ2-5
cdr3_aa: CASSLVRGGQETQYF
cdr3_nt: TGCGCCAGCAGCTTGGTGCGGGGGGGCCAAGAGACCCAGTACTTC